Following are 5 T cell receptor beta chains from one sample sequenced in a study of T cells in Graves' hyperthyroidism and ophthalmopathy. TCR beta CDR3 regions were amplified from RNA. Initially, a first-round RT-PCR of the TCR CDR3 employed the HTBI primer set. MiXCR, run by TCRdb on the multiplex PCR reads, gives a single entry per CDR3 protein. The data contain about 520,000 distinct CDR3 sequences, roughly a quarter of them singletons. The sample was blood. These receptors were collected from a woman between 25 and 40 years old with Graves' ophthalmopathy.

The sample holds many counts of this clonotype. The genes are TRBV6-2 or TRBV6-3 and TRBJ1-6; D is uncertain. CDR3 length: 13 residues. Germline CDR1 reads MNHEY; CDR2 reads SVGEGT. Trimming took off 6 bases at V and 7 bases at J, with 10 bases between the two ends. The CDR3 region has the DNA TGTGCCAGCAGCTTTAACAGCAATTCACCCCTCCACTTT. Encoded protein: CASSFNSNSPLHF.

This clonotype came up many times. CDR3 sequence: CATSDWDGNQPQHF. In DNA, the CDR3 is TGTGCCACCAGTGATTGGGACGGTAATCAGCCCCAGCATTTT. The rearrangement joins TRBV24-1 to TRBJ1-5, with D possibly TRBD1 on 5 matching bases. The CDR3 covers 14 residues. Looked up from germline, CDR1 is KGHDR and CDR2 is SFDVKD. The V gene lost 2 bases and the J gene lost 4 bases, with 8 bases spanning the gap.

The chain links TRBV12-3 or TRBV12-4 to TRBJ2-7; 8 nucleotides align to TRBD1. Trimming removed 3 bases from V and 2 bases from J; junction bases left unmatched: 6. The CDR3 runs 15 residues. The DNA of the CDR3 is TGTGCCAGCAGTTTCAGATCGACAGGGGCCTACGAGCAGTACTTC. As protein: CASSFRSTGAYEQYF.

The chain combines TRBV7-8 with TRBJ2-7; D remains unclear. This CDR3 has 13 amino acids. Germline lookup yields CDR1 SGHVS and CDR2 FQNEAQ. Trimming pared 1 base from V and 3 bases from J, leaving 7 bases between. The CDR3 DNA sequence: TGTGCCAGCAGCTTAGATTGGGACTACGAGCAGTACTTC. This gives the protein CASSLDWDYEQYF. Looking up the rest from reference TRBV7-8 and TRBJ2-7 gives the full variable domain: GAGVSQSPRYKVAKRGQDVALRCDPISGHVSLFWYQQALGQGPEFLTYFQNEAQLDKSGLPSDRFFAERPEGSVSTLKIQRTQQEDSAVYLCASSLDWDYEQYFGPGTRLTVT.

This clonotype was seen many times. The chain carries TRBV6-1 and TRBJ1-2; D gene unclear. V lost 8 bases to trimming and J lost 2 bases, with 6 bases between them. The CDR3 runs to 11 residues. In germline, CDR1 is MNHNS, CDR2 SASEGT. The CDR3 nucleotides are TGTGCCAGCGGTAGAAACTATGGCTACACCTTC. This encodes CASGRNYGYTF.